This TCR beta chain was recovered during a study of T cell clones after liver transplantation (dated by TCRdb to about 2019). As for the study more broadly: Samples were obtained from ITN030ST, a randomized trial in which withdrawal of immunosuppression was attempted within 2 years of liver transplantation. Tolerance was defined as complete immunosuppression withdrawal for at least one year with no rise in liver enzymes beyond twice the upper limit of normal. Donor-reactive T cell clones were identified by TCRbeta sequencing after a pre-transplant mixed lymphocyte reaction and then tracked in post-transplant blood. As an antigen-independent comparator for the donor-reactive sequences, third party-reactive TCRbeta sequences from pre-transplant MLRs were identified as well. Of the 8 liver transplant recipients making up the studied cohort, 3 were classified as tolerant and 5 as non-tolerant. Subjects received no induction therapy and standard immunosuppression until randomization at 12-24 months post-transplant. Of the eight recipients, three were HCV-positive, while the remaining recipients had been transplanted for non-autoimmune, non-viral indications. Blood samples were collected pre-transplant, pre-randomization before withdrawal, and post-randomization after either full withdrawal or failed withdrawal. Broad study findings and their caveats: Since no allograft tissue specimens were available, donor-reactive T cells may have migrated into the graft instead of being deleted. Once repertoire turnover was taken into account, donor-reactive detection showed a significant reduction for CD4 in 7 of 8 subjects and for CD8 in 8 of 8. The conclusions were considered preliminary, being limited by small, heterogeneous patient numbers and non-standardized post-transplant time points. Donor-reactive sequences decreased more than third party-reactive sequences, which suggests partial antigen-specific deletion that was not related to withdrawal success. In a couple of subjects, low numbers of available donor cells limited the measurable donor-reactive repertoire. In most of the 8 subjects, regardless of tolerance or HCV status, circulating donor-reactive CD4 TCRbeta sequences dropped significantly post-transplant.

Unstimulated PBMCs, after thawing, were stained for CD3, CD4 and CD8 and then FACS-sorted into CD3+CD4+ and CD3+CD8+ populations. Each of the 8 studied subjects was randomized to immunosuppression withdrawal. The Qiagen DNeasy Blood and Tissue Kit was used for genomic DNA isolation. To note about this clone: It lacks a known antigen. No clone much larger than this one lies a single base away; base qualities are absent.

Frozen genomic DNA underwent high-throughput TCRbeta CDR3 sequencing by immunoSEQ, including PCR amplification, mapping, bias correction and internal controls. From the authors' description of their analysis: Productive rearrangements were kept, and unique TCRbeta sequences were defined by CDR3 nucleotide sequence plus V and J gene. For classification of a sequence as donor-reactive, at least 5-fold expansion in CFSE-low cells relative to unstimulated pre-transplant cells and a frequency of at least 0.01% were required. To ensure at least 90% detection power, minimum frequency thresholds were set for each subject based on that subject's lowest-template unstimulated sample. Repertoire turnover was measured by Jensen-Shannon divergence between the top 1000 TCRbeta sequences post- and pre-transplant. Two-sided Fisher's exact tests were used to test for changes in the detection of donor-reactive sequences. Entries here come from immuneACCESS through TCRdb and include only in-frame sequences with V and J called. Some clones fail to appear in such tables; in the studies checked, an unresolved V gene covers under half of the shortfall, and the cause of the remainder is unknown. V and J calls and clone size are as listed in that table; D and trimming were resolved from the DNA. The table for this sample lists roughly 120,000 clones; 90% of them were counted only once. The ten largest clones capture around 0.8% of the sample.

The TCR was taken from a human patient who received a liver transplant. After a transplant, some of the T cells may come from the graft donor. Sample: CD4+ T cells from blood, taken 12 months after liver transplant.

Here the CDR3 is given as CASRRDSDNEQFF. The base sequence is TGTGCCAGCCGGAGGGACTCAGACAATGAGCAGTTCTTC. In this chain, TRBV11-3 is recombined with TRBJ2-1; tentative D gene TRBD2, with 6 bases matching. Measured from the cysteine to the phenylalanine, the CDR3 is 13 residues long. The retained sequence is limited to the CDR3, 39 bases, with the frame set at the first base. From the germline V gene, CDR1 is SGHNT and CDR2 is YENEEA. The junction carries 13 bases between V and J, which are trimmed by 8 bases and 5 bases respectively.